This T cell receptor (beta chain) is from a study of T cells in Graves' hyperthyroidism and ophthalmopathy. Researchers amplified the TCR beta CDR3 regions from RNA transcripts. When the TCR CDR3 underwent first-round RT-PCR, the HTBI primer set was used. TCRdb fed the multiplex PCR reads into MiXCR, producing one record per CDR3 protein. This table has about 96,000 distinct CDR3 sequences, over 50% appearing once. Hyperthyroidism of Graves' type that showed no ophthalmopathy progression within 18 months was stable. Trimming at V came to 6 bases and at J to 7 bases, leaving 14 bases not matched to a gene. The CDR3 has 16 amino acids. Germline V gene sequence: CDR1 SNHLY, CDR2 FYNNEI.

The sample consisted of blood. The sequence came from a woman aged 40 to 50 with Graves' hyperthyroidism. The rearrangement joins TRBV2 to TRBJ2-5, with 10 bases fitting TRBD2. CDR3 bases: TGTGCCAGCAGGCAAAGACTTGGACTAGCGGCAAGGACCCAGTACTTC. This encodes CASRQRLGLAARTQYF.